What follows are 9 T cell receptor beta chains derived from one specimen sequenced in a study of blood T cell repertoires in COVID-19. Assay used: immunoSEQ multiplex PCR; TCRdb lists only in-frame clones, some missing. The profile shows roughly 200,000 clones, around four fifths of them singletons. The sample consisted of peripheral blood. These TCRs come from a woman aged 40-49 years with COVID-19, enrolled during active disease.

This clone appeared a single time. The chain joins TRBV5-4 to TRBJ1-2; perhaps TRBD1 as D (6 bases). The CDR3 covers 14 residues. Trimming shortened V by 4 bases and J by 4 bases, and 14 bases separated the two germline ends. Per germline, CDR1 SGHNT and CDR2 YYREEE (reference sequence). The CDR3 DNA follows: TGTGCCAGCAGCCCTCGGGGGGCGGGCTATGGCTACACCTTC. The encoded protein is CASSPRGAGYGYTF.

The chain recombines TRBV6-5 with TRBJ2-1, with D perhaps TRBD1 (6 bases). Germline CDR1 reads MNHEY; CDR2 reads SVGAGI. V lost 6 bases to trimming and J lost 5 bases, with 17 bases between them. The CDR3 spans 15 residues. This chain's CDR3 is CASRRRDKFDNEQFF. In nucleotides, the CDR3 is TGTGCCAGCAGGCGCCGGGACAAGTTTGACAATGAGCAGTTCTTC.

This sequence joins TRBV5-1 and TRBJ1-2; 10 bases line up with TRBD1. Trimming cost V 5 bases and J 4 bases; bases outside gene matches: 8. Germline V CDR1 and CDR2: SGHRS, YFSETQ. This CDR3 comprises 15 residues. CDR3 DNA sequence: TGCGCCAGCAGGGCTGGGACAGGGGTGGCCTATGGCTACACCTTC. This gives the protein CASRAGTGVAYGYTF.

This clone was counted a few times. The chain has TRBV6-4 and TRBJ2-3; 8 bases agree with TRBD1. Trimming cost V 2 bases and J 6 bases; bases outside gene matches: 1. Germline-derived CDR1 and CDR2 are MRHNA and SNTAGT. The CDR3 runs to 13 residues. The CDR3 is CASSDRDRDTQYF. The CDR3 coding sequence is TGTGCCAGCAGTGACCGGGACAGGGATACGCAGTATTTT.

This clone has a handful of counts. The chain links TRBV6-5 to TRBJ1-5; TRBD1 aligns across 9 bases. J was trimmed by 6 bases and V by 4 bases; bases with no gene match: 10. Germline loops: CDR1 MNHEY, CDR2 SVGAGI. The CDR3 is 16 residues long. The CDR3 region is CASSFSGTGLGQPQHF. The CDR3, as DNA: TGTGCCAGCAGTTTCTCCGGGACAGGGTTGGGTCAGCCCCAGCATTTT.

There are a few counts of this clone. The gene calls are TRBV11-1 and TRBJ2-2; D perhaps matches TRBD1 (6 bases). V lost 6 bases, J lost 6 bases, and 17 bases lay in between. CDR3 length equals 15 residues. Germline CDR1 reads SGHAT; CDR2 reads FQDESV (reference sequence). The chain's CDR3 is CASRPDRLGAGELFF. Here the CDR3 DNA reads TGTGCCAGCAGACCCGACAGGCTTGGCGCCGGGGAGCTGTTTTTT.

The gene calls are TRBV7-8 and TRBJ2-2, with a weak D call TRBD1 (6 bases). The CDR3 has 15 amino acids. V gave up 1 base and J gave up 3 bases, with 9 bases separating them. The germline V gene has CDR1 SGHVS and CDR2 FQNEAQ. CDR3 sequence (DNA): TGTGCCAGCAGCTTAGGACAGGCGGACACCGGGGAGCTGTTTTTT. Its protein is CASSLGQADTGELFF.

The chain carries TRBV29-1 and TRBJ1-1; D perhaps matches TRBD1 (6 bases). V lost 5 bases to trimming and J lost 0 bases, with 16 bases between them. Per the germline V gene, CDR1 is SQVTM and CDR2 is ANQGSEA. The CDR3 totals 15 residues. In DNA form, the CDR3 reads TGCAGCGTTACTCCCGGGACACCTATGAACACTGAAGCTTTCTTT. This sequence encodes CSVTPGTPMNTEAFF.

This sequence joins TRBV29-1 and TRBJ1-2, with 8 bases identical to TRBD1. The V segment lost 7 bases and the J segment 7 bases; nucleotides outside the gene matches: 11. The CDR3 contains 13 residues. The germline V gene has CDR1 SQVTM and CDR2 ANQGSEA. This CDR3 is CSALAQGAVGYTF. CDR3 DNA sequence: TGCAGCGCCCTGGCGCAGGGGGCGGTTGGCTACACCTTC.